This T cell receptor beta chain was obtained from a study of T cell responses to AZD1222 COVID-19 vaccine. Trimming shortened V by 4 bases and J by 8 bases, and 11 bases separated the two germline ends. This CDR3 region has 12 residues. The protocol was immunoSEQ multiplex PCR, while the TCRdb copy is restricted to in-frame clones and leaves out a portion. The sample holds 150,000 or so clones, roughly nine tenths seen once. In regard to this clone: Its antigen is currently unknown.

Study findings and constraints: There were repertoire samples only from the period after the peak T cell response. Donors skewed white British and female; clonal diversity was possibly underestimated.

The receptor was derived from an adult who had recovered from COVID-19. The starting material was peripheral blood, obtained after recovery from COVID-19. This chain joins TRBV12-3 or TRBV12-4 and TRBJ1-2; D ambiguous. The CDR3 DNA reads as TGTGCCAGCAGTTCCCTTCTTGGGGGCTACACCTTC. As protein: CASSSLLGGYTF.